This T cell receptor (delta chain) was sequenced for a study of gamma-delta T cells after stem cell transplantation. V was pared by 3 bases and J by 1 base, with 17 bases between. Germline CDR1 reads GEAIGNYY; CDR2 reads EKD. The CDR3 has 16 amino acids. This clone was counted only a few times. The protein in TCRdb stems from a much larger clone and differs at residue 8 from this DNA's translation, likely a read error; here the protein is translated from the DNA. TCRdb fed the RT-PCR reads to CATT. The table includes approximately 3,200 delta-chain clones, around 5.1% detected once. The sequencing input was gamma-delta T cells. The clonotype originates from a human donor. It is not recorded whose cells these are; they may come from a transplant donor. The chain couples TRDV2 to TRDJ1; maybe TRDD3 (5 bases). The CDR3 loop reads CACDPLLRDSTDKLIF. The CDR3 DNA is TGTGCCTGTGACCCTTTACTGAGGGATTCCACCGATAAACTCATCTTT.